This TCR beta chain stems from a study of T-cell memory formation after mild COVID-19. Overall study: TCR clusters were mostly confined to one donor each.

Trimming cost V 5 bases and J 5 bases; bases outside gene matches: 9. The CDR3 loop spans 15 amino acids. In TCRdb, the 5' RACE reads were re-called with MiXCR into one record per CDR3 protein. Of 350,000 to 400,000 distinct CDR3 sequences in the sample, under 25% are singletons; the top ten hold about an eighth. This clonotype has a handful of counts. The specimen was PBMCs or a T cell subset sorted from them (not recorded which). This sequence joins TRBV12-3 or TRBV12-4 and TRBJ2-3; 8 nucleotides align to TRBD1. This TCR was recovered from an adult woman who had mild COVID-19 (a few samples of this study predate the infection). Cell type and time point are not known. The CDR3 loop reads CASSQAGQAVDTQYF. DNA of the CDR3: TGTGCCAGCAGTCAGGCGGGACAGGCCGTAGATACGCAGTATTTT.